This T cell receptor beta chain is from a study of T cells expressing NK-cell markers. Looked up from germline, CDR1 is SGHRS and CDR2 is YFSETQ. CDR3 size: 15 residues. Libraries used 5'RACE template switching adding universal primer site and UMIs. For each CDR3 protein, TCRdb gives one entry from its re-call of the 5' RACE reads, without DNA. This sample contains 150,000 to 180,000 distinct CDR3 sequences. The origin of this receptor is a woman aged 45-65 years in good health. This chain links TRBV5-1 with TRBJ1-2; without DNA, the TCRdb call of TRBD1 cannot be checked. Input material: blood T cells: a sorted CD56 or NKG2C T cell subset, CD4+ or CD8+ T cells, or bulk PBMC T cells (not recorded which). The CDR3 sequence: CASSPGQDTGYGYTF.